The 14 T cell receptor beta chains below were found in one sample sequenced in a study of metastatic and nonmetastatic thyroid tumors. With MiXCR, TCRdb reprocessed the PCR reads. The sample includes 30,000 to 35,000 clones, 17% of them seen just once. Every patient underwent thyroid surgery untreated. The sequencing input was blood. These receptors were collected from a female donor with papillary thyroid cancer or a benign thyroid nodule (not recorded which). Some clones in this sample may be carry-over from other donors' samples.

In its sample, this clone was seen many times. The V gene is TRBV7-9, the J gene TRBJ1-3, with 7 positions matching TRBD1. The CDR3 sequence is 13 residues long. V shed 3 bases and J 4 bases; nucleotides not matched to a gene: 0. Germline assignment: CDR1 SEHNR and CDR2 FQNEAQ (reference sequence). CDR3 sequence: CASSLGQGNTIYF. CDR3 nucleotides: TGTGCCAGCAGCTTGGGACAGGGAAACACCATATATTTT.

Many counts were recorded for this clone. The rearrangement uses TRBV3-1 and TRBJ2-7; possibly TRBD2 for D (7 bases). The V gene lost 4 bases and the J gene lost 7 bases, with 11 bases spanning the gap. The CDR3 contains 12 residues. Germline CDR1 is LGHDT and CDR2 is YNNKEL (reference sequence). CDR3 DNA: TGTGCCAGCAGCCGGGGGAGGGGGGAGCAGTACTTC. Amino acid sequence: CASSRGRGEQYF.

There are many counts of this clone. The V gene is TRBV20-1, the J gene TRBJ2-7, with 10 bases fitting TRBD2. Germline V CDR1 and CDR2: DFQATT, SNEGSKA (reference sequence). Trimming cost V 0 bases and J 0 bases; bases outside gene matches: 2. The CDR3 covers 15 residues. The CDR3 bases are TGCAGTGCTAGAGAACTAGCGGGACACTCCTACGAGCAGTACTTC. Encoded protein: CSARELAGHSYEQYF.

In this sample, this clone turned up a few times. For the CDR3, the DNA is TGTGCCAGCAGCCCCGGACAGGCGAATAGAAACACCATATATTTT. It translates to CASSPGQANRNTIYF. This chain connects TRBV28 to TRBJ1-3, with 7 bases fitting TRBD1. The trim removed 6 bases at V and 5 bases at J, leaving 10 bases unmatched. The CDR3 length is 15 residues. CDR1 and CDR2 from the germline V gene are MDHEN and SYDVKM.

The chain is built from TRBV6-1 and TRBJ1-4; D gene ambiguous. Per germline, CDR1 MNHNS and CDR2 SASEGT. V shed 6 bases and J shed 6 bases, with 11 bases lying between them. This CDR3 is built from 13 residues. The CDR3 nucleotides are TGTGCCAGCAGGAAGAGGGATTATGAAAAACTGTTTTTT. It specifies CASRKRDYEKLFF.

This clone has just a few counts. The chain recombines TRBV28 with TRBJ1-2; no definite D call. V lost 6 bases and J lost 2, with 13 bases in between. Germline lookup yields CDR1 MDHEN and CDR2 SYDVKM. This CDR3 has 14 amino acids. The CDR3 DNA follows: TGTGCCAGCAGCGATGTAATATTAAACTATGGCTACACCTTC. This sequence encodes CASSDVILNYGYTF.

This clone came up many times. The CDR3 spells CASSFIGELTDTQYF. CDR3 nucleotides: TGTGCCAGCAGTTTTATAGGAGAATTGACAGATACGCAGTATTTT. This chain links TRBV12-3 or TRBV12-4 with TRBJ2-3; D gene unclear. This CDR3 spans 15 amino acids. The V and J ends lost 3 bases and 3 bases respectively, with 13 bases between them.

The chain is built from TRBV3-1 and TRBJ1-2; D gene unclear. V was pared by 5 bases and J by 7 bases, with 14 bases between. The germline gives CDR1 LGHDT, CDR2 YNNKEL (reference sequence). This CDR3 contains 13 residues. The CDR3 DNA reads as TGTGCCAGCAGCTCAGCCAATGCGGGTGGCTACACCTTC. This gives the protein CASSSANAGGYTF. Using reference TRBV3-1 and TRBJ1-2 for the parts outside the CDR3, the full variable domain is DTAVSQTPKYLVTQMGNDKSIKCEQNLGHDTMYWYKQDSKKFLKIMFSYNNKELIINETVPNRFSPKSPDKAHLNLHINSLELGDSAVYFCASSSANAGGYTFGSGTRLTVV.

Of note for this clone: The junction shows a germline mismatch at one end, possibly a read error. This chain connects TRBV20-1 to TRBJ2-1; the D gene is possibly TRBD1 (5 bases). Germline V CDR1 and CDR2: DFQATT, SNEGSKA (reference sequence). The CDR3 loop spans 11 amino acids. CDR3 DNA: TGCAGTTTGACAGATCAGGATGAGAAGTTCTTC. Amino acids: CSLTDQDEKFF.

By proportion, this clone is medium-sized. The gene calls are TRBV12-3 or TRBV12-4 and TRBJ2-7; 12 bases agree with TRBD1. The V and J ends lost 2 bases and 0 bases, in that order; junction bases with no gene match: 2. The CDR3 runs to 16 residues. The CDR3 DNA sequence: TGTGCCAGCAGTTTAAGGGACAGGGGGCCCTCCTACGAGCAGTACTTC. Translated, it gives CASSLRDRGPSYEQYF.

This clone appeared many times. The V call is TRBV27, the J call TRBJ2-3, with D possibly matching TRBD2 (6 bases). V lost 6 bases, J lost 4 bases, and 20 bases lay in between. This CDR3 is built from 16 residues. Germline V gene sequence: CDR1 MNHEY, CDR2 SMNVEV (reference sequence). CDR3 sequence reads: CASRPYSPSGADTQYF. The CDR3 nucleotides are TGTGCCAGCAGACCCTATAGCCCATCGGGGGCAGATACGCAGTATTTT.

This clone was counted between two and nine times. Germline is not matched at one junction end, which may reflect a read error. The gene calls are TRBV7-2 and TRBJ2-5, with D hard to call. The DNA end favors TRBJ2-1, so the J call may be wrong. The CDR3 length is 12 residues. Germline CDR1 and CDR2: SGHTA and FQGNSA. This chain's CDR3 is CASILVGNEQFF. In nucleotides, the CDR3 is TGTGCCAGCATCTTAGTCGGTAATGAGCAGTTCTTC.

This clone was seen ten or more times. The V gene is TRBV6-1, the J gene TRBJ1-5; tentatively, D is TRBD1 (5 bases). This CDR3 contains 15 residues. Germline V lookup: CDR1 MNHNS, CDR2 SASEGT. V lost 5 bases and J 3 bases, leaving 14 bases between the germline ends. CDR3 sequence: CASSRIWGFNQPQHF. As DNA, the CDR3 is TGTGCCAGCAGTCGTATTTGGGGCTTCAATCAGCCCCAGCATTTT.

J is TRBJ2-7 and V is TRBV7-6, with D perhaps matching TRBD2 (6 bases). V was trimmed by 3 bases and J by 6 bases, leaving 15 bases between them. This CDR3 is 14 amino acids long. Germline V lookup: CDR1 SGHVS, CDR2 FNYEAQ. The CDR3, as DNA: TGTGCCAGCAGCTTGGAGGGCTCTAGGTCCGAGCAGTACTTC. Translating gives CASSLEGSRSEQYF. Full variable domain (outside the CDR3, taken from reference TRBV7-6 and TRBJ2-7): GAGVSQSPRYKVTKRGQDVALRCDPISGHVSLYWYRQALGQGPEFLTYFNYEAQQDKSGLPNDRFSAERPEGSISTLTIQRTEQRDSAMYRCASSLEGSRSEQYFGPGTRLTVT.